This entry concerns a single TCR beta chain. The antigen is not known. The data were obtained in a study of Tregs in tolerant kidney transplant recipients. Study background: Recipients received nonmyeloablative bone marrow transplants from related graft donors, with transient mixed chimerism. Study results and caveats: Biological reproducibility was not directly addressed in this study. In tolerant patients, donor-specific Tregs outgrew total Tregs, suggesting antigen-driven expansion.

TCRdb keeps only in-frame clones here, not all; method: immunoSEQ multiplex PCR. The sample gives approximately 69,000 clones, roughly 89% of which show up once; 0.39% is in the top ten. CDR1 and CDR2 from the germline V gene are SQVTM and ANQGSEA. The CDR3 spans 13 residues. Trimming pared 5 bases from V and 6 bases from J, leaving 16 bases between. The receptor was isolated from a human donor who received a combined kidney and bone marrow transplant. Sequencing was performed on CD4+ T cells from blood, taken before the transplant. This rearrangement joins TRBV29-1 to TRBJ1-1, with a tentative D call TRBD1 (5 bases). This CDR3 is CSVPGTNAAEAFF. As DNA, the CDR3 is TGCAGCGTTCCCGGGACTAACGCTGCTGAAGCTTTCTTT.